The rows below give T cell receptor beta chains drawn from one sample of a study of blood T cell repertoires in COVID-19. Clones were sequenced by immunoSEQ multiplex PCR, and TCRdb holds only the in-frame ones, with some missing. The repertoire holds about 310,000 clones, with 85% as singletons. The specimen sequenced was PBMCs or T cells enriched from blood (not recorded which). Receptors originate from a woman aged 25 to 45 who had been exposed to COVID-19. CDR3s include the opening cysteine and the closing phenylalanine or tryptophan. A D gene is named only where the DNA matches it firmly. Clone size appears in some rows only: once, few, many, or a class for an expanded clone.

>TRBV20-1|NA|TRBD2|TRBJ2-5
TGCAGTGCTAGTTCTAGCGGGGGGGCAGGGGAAGAGACCCAGTACTTC
CSASSSGGAGEETQYF
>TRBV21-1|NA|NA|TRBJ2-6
TGTGCCAGCACCCTCTGTGGGTGCGGGTTTTGTATCTCTGGGGCCAACGTCCTGACTTTC
CASTLCGCGFCISGANVLTF
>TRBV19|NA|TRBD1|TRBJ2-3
TGTGCCAGTAGTATAATGACAGGGACCTACACAGATACGCAGTATTTT
CASSIMTGTYTDTQYF
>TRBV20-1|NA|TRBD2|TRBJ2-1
TGCAGTGCTAGTACTCGAACTAGCGGGGGGGGTGAGCAGTTCTTC
CSASTRTSGGGEQFF
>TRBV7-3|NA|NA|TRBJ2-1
TGTGCCAGCAGCTTAATCGGCTCCTACAATGAGCAGTTCTTC
CASSLIGSYNEQFF
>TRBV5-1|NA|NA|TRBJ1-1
TGCGCCAGCAGGAAGGACAAGAGCACTGAAGCTTTCTTT
CASRKDKSTEAFF
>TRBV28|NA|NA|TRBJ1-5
TGTGCCAGCAGTTTACTGCTGGAGGGGAAGCAGCCCCAGCATTTT
CASSLLLEGKQPQHF
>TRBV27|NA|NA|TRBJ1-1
TGTGCCAGCAGTTGGATGGGGGCAGGGAAAGCGGCTGAAGCTTTCTTT
CASSWMGAGKAAEAFF
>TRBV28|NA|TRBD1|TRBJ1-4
TGTGCCAGTAACAGGGGTGTCTATGCTAATGAAAAACTGTTTTTT
CASNRGVYANEKLFF
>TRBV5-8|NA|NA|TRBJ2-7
TGTGCCAGCAGCTTGGTCGGCGGGTTTAACGAGCAGTACTTC
CASSLVGGFNEQYF
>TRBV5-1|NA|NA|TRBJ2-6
TGCGCCAGCAGCCAAAACTCTGGGGCCAACGTCCTGACTTTC
CASSQNSGANVLTF
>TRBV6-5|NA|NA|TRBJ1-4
TGTGCCAGCAGTCGGGTCGGGGGAAACAATGAAAAACTGTTTTTT
CASSRVGGNNEKLFF
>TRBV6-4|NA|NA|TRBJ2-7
TGTGCCATCAGCGTGCGGGCAACCTACGAGCAGTACTTC
CAISVRATYEQYF
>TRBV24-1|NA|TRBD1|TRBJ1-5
TGTGCCAAACCGGGACAGGGGGTCAATCAGCCCCAGCATTTT
CAKPGQGVNQPQHF
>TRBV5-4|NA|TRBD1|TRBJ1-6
TGTGCCAGCAGAAATGCCGGGACAGGCCTAAATTCACCCCTCCACTTT
CASRNAGTGLNSPLHF
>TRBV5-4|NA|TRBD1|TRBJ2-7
TGTGCCAGCAGCTCAGCACCCGGGACAGGGGCCTACGAGCAGTACTTC
CASSSAPGTGAYEQYF
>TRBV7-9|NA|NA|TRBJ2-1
TGTGCCAGCAGCTTACCTTTATTGGACAGCCCACGTCCTGAGCAGTTCTTC
CASSLPLLDSPRPEQFF
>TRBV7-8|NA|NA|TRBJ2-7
TGTGCCAGCAGCGCCTGGACAGCTGCCTACGAGCAGTACTTC
CASSAWTAAYEQYF
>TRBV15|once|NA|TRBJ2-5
TGTGCCACCAGCGATGGTGGGGCAGGGACCCAGTACTTC
CATSDGGAGTQYF
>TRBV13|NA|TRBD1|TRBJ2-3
TGTGCCAGCAGCCGTTCGGGACAGGTCACAGATACGCAGTATTTT
CASSRSGQVTDTQYF
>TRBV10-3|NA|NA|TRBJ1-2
TGTGCCATCAGTGAAAAGACAGCTAACTATGGCTACACCTTC
CAISEKTANYGYTF
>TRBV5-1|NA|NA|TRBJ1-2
TGCGCCAGCAGCTTCGGGGTGTCCTATGGCTACACCTTC
CASSFGVSYGYTF
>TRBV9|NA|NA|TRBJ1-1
TGTGCCAGCAGTAACTCTATGAACACTGAAGCTTTCTTT
CASSNSMNTEAFF
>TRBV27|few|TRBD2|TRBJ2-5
TGTGCCAGCAAGATTTCTGCTAGCGGGGGGGCCCGGGAGACCCAGTACTTC
CASKISASGGARETQYF
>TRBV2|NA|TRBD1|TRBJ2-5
TGTGCCAGCAGTCGGGACAGCGAAGAGACCCAGTACTTC
CASSRDSEETQYF
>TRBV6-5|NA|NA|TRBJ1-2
TGTGCCAGCAGTTACTCGCAGGCGGGACGTATCTATGGCTACACCTTC
CASSYSQAGRIYGYTF
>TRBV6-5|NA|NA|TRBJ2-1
TGTGCCACCCAGTCGACTAGGGTTGGTTTGAATGAGCAGTTCTTC
CATQSTRVGLNEQFF
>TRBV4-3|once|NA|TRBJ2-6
TGCGCCAGCAGCCCCCATCAGGGCACTGGGGCCAACGTCCTGACTTTC
CASSPHQGTGANVLTF
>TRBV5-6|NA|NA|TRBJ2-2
TGTGCCAGCAGCTCCCGGGGCGGGGTCCCCGGGGAGCTGTTTTTT
CASSSRGGVPGELFF